This TCR beta chain originates from a study of blood T cell repertoires in COVID-19. Study as a whole: Whether acute or convalescent, the COVID-19 samples came from the United States, Italy and Spain.

Original processing notes: Amplification from reference gene primers served as the basis for estimated nucleated cell counts. Produced via immunoSEQ multiplex PCR; TCRdb's table is partial and in-frame only. V, J and clone size are taken as reported in that table, and D and trimming were inferred from the DNA itself. The sample yields 200,000 to 250,000 clones, 88% seen once. CDR3 size: 14 residues. The V and J ends lost 6 bases and 10 bases, in that order; junction bases with no gene match: 8. The germline V gene encodes CDR1 MDHEN and CDR2 SYDVKM. Material: peripheral blood. The TCR comes from a woman aged 55-70 years with acute or convalescent COVID-19. This rearrangement joins TRBV28 to TRBJ2-1; 11 bases are shared with TRBD2. CDR3 in DNA: TGTGCCAGCAGATCTAGCGGGAGGTGGGAGGAGCAGTTCTTC. Its protein product is CASRSSGRWEEQFF.